This TCR beta chain was documented in a study of cytomegalovirus exposure and HLA in healthy donors. General study results and limits: In the 130 or so validation repertoires, a later analysis found that first-cohort TCR clusters tended to co-occur. TCR sequences were mostly rare, though some public TCRs occurred in many donors.

The V end was cut by 6 bases, the J end by 11 bases, with 17 bases between. From germline, CDR1 is LGHNT and CDR2 FRNRAP. The length of the CDR3 is 13 residues. Some clones are missing from TCRdb's copy, which holds only in-frame ones; the method was immunoSEQ multiplex PCR. The data show some 270,000 clones, about 86% seen once. Regarding this clone: As yet, its antigen is unknown.

This chain joins TRBV12-5 and TRBJ1-5; D is unresolved. This receptor was identified in a woman younger than 30 in good health and CMV-seronegative. The sequenced sample was PBMCs. CDR3 nucleotide sequence: TGTGCTAGTGGCGGACGGGAGGAAAGGGCCCAGCATTTT. This codes for CASGGREERAQHF.